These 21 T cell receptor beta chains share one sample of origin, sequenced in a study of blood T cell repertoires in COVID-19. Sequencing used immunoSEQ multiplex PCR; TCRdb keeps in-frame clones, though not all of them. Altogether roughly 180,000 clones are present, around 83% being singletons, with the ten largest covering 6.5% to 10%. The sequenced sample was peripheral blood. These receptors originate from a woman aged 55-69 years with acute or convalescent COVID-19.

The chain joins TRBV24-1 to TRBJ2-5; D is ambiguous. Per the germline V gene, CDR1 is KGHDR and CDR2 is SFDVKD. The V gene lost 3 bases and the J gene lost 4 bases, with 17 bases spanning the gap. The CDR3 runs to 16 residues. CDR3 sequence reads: CATSDPLDNSRETQYF. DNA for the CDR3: TGTGCCACCAGTGATCCCCTGGATAATAGCAGAGAGACCCAGTACTTC.

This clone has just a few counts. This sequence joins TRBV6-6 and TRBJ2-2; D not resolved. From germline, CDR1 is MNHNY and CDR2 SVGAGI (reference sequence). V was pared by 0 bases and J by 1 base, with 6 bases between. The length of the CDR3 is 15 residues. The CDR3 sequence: CASSYSRGNTGELFF. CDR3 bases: TGTGCCAGCAGTTACTCGAGAGGGAACACCGGGGAGCTGTTTTTT.

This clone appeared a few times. CDR3 DNA sequence: TGCAGCGTTGAAGATCTGGGGGGGGCCAATACTGAAGCTTTCTTT. Protein: CSVEDLGGANTEAFF. The chain has TRBV29-1 and TRBJ1-1; maybe TRBD1 (6 bases). Trimming took 0 bases from V and 5 from J, leaving 16 bases between them. The germline V gene encodes CDR1 SQVTM and CDR2 ANQGSEA. The CDR3 covers 15 residues.

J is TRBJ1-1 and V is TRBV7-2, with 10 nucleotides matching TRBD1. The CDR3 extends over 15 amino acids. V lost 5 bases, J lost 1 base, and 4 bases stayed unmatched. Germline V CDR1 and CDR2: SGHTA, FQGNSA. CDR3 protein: CASSLRTGGNTEAFF. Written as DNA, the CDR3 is TGTGCCAGCAGCCTTAGGACAGGGGGGAACACTGAAGCTTTCTTT. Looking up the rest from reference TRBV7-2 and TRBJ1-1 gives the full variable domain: GAGVSQSPSNKVTEKGKDVELRCDPISGHTALYWYRQSLGQGLEFLIYFQGNSAPDKSGLPSDRFSAERTGGSVSTLTIQRTQQEDSAVYLCASSLRTGGNTEAFFGQGTRLTVV.

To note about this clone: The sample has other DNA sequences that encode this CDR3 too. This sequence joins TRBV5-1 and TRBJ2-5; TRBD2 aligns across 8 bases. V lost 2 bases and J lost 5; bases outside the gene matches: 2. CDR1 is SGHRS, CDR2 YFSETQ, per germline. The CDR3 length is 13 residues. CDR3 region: CASSFSGIETQYF. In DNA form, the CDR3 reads TGCGCCAGCAGCTTTAGCGGGATTGAGACCCAGTACTTC.

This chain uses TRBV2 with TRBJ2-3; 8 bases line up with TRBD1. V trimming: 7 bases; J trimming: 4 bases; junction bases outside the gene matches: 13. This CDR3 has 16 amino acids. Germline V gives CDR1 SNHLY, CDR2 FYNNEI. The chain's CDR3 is CASNWRPGGIADTQYF. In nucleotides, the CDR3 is TGTGCCAGCAATTGGAGGCCAGGGGGCATCGCAGATACGCAGTATTTT.

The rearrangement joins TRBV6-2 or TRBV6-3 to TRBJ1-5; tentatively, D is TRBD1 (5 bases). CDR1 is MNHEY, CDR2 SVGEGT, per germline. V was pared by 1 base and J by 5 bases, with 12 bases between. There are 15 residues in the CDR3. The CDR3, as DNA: TGTGCCAGCAGTTACTGGGGGGAGAGGGATCAGCCCCAGCATTTT. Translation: CASSYWGERDQPQHF.

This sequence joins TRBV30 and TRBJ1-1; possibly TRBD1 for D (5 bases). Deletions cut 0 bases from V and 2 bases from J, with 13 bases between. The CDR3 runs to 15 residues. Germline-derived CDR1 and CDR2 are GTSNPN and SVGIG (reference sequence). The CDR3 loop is CAWSVPGTSNTEAFF. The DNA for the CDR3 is TGTGCCTGGAGTGTACCAGGGACTAGTAACACTGAAGCTTTCTTT. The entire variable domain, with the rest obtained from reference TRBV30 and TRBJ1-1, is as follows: SQTIHQWPATLVQPVGSPLSLECTVEGTSNPNLYWYRQAAGRGLQLLFYSVGIGQISSEVPQNLSASRPQDRQFILSSKKLLLSDSGFYLCAWSVPGTSNTEAFFGQGTRLTVV.

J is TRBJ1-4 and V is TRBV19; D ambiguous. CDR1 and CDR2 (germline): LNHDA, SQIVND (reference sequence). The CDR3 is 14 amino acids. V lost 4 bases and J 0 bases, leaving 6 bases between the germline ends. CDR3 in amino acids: CASSTSPTNEKLFF. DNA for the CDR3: TGTGCCAGTAGTACCTCCCCAACTAATGAAAAACTGTTTTTT.

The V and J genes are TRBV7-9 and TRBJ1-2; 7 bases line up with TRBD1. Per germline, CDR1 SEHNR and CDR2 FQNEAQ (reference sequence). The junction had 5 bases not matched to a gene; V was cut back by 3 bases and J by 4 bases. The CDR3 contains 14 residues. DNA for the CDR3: TGTGCCAGCAGCTTGGCGGGACAGAGCTATGGCTACACCTTC. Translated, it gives CASSLAGQSYGYTF. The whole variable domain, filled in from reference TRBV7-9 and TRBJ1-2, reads DTGVSQNPRHKITKRGQNVTFRCDPISEHNRLYWYRQTLGQGPEFLTYFQNEAQLEKSRLLSDRFSAERPKGSFSTLEIQRTEQGDSAMYLCASSLAGQSYGYTFGSGTRLTVV.

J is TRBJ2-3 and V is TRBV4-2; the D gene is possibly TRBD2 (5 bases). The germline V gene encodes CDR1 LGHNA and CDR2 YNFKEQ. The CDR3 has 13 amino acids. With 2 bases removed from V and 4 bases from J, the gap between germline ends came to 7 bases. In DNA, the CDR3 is TGTGCCAGCAGCCAACTAGCAGCAGATACGCAGTATTTT. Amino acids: CASSQLAADTQYF.

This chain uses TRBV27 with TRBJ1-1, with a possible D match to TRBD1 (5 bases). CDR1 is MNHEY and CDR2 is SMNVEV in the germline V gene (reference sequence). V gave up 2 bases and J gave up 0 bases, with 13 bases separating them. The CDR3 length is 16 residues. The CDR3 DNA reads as TGTGCCAGCAGTTTAGGGCAGGGAAGGATGAACACTGAAGCTTTCTTT. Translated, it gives CASSLGQGRMNTEAFF.

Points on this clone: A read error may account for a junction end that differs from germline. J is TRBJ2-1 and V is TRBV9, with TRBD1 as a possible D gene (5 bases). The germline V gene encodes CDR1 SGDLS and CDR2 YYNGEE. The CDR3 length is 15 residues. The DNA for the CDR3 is TGTGCCAACAGCGTAGGACAAAGCTCCTACAATGAGCAGTTCTTC. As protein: CANSVGQSSYNEQFF.

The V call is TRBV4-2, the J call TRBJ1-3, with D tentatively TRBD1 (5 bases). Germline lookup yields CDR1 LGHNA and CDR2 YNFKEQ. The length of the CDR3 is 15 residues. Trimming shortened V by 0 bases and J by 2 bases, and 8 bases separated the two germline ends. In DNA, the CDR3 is TGTGCCAGCAGCCAAGATCCGGGGGCTGGAAACACCATATATTTT. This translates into CASSQDPGAGNTIYF.

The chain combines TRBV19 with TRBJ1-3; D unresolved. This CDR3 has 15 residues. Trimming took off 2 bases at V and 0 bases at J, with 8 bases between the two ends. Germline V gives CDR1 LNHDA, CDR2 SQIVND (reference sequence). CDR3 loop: CASSIQANSGNTIYF. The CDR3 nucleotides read TGTGCCAGTAGTATACAGGCGAACTCTGGAAACACCATATATTTT.

The CDR3: CASSRETGGTGELFF. The CDR3 DNA follows: TGCGCCAGCAGCCGGGAGACAGGGGGGACCGGGGAGCTGTTTTTT. J is TRBJ2-2 and V is TRBV5-1, with 9 bases aligning to TRBD1. Germline CDR1 and CDR2: SGHRS and YFSETQ. Germline trimming cut 4 bases from V and 5 bases from J; bases unmatched to any gene: 6. This CDR3 is 15 amino acids long.

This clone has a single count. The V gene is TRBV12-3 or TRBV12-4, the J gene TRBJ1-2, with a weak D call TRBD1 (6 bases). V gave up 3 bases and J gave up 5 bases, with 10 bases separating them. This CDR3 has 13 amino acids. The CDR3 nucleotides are TGTGCCAGCAGTTTTGGGGGCGGTTATGGCTACACCTTC. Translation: CASSFGGGYGYTF.

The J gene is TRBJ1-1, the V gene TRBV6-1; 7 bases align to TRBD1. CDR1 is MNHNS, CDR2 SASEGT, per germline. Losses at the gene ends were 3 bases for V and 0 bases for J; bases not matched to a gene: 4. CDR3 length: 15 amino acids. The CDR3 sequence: CASSDRGSMNTEAFF. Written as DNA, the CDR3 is TGTGCCAGCAGTGACAGGGGGTCCATGAACACTGAAGCTTTCTTT.

DNA for the CDR3: TGTGCCAGTAGTCTCGACAGGGGGCATAATTCACCCCTCCACTTT. Its protein is CASSLDRGHNSPLHF. This rearrangement joins TRBV19 to TRBJ1-6; TRBD1 agrees at 10 bases. Per germline, CDR1 LNHDA and CDR2 SQIVND (reference sequence). The CDR3 loop spans 15 amino acids. J lost 5 bases, V lost 5 bases, and 3 bases had no gene match.

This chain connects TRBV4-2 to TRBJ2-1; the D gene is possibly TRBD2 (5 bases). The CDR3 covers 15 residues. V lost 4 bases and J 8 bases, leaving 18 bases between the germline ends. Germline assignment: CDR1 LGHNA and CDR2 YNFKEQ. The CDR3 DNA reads TGTGCCAGCAGCCGCTCTGCGGCTAGCTTGGATGAGCAGTTCTTC. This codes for CASSRSAASLDEQFF.

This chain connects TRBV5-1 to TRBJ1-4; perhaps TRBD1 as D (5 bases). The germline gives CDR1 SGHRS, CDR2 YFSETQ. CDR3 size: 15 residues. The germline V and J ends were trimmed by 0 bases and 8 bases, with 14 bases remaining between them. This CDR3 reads CASSLAAGREEKLFF. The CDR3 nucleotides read TGCGCCAGCAGCTTGGCCGCGGGGCGCGAGGAAAAACTGTTTTTT.